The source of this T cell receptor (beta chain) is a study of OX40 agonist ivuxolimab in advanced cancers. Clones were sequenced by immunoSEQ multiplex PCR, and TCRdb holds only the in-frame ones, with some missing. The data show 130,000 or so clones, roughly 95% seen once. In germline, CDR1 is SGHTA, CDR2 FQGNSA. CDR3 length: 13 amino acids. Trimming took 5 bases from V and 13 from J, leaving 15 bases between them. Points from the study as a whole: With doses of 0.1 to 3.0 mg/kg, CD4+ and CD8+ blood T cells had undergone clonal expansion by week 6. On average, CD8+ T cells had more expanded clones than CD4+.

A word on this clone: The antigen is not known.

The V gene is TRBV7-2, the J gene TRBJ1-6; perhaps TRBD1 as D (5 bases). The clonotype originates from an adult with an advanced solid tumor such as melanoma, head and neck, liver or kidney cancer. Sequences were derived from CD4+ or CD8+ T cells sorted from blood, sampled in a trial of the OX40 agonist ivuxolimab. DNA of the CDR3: TGTGCCAGCAGCCTAACGACAGTGTATCCCCTCCACTTT. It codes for CASSLTTVYPLHF. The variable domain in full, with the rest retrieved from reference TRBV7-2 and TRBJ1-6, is GAGVSQSPSNKVTEKGKDVELRCDPISGHTALYWYRQSLGQGLEFLIYFQGNSAPDKSGLPSDRFSAERTGGSVSTLTIQRTQQEDSAVYLCASSLTTVYPLHFGNGTRLTVT.